Sequencing of this TCR beta chain was carried out in a study of T-cell reconstitution after alpha-beta-depleted transplantation in children. This CDR3 is built from 14 residues. Trimming left V 4 bases short and J 2 bases short, with 9 bases between. Unique molecular identifiers were used to barcode this TCRbeta library. TCRdb independently ran MiXCR on the PCR reads; one entry per CDR3 protein. The table records 200,000 to 300,000 distinct CDR3 sequences, 7.5% to 9.5% of them present only once. This clonotype has a count of ten or more. Sequencing was performed on PBMCs, mostly from graft donor cells, taken 180 days after TCRalphabeta/CD19-depleted stem cell transplant. The TCR sequence derives from a male patient between 5 and 17 years old who had a stem cell transplant for acute lymphoblastic leukemia, so the T cells may come from the graft donor. The J gene is TRBJ1-3, the V gene TRBV12-3 or TRBV12-4; the D gene is possibly TRBD1 (5 bases). The CDR3 nucleotides read TGTGCCAGCAGTTGGGCAGGGACTGGAAACACCATATATTTT. It translates to CASSWAGTGNTIYF.